The clone carrying this T cell receptor beta chain came up a few times. CDR1 MRHNA and CDR2 SNTAGT come from the germline V gene. The length of the CDR3 is 16 residues. V dropped 7 bases and J dropped 0 bases, with 16 bases sitting between them. Libraries were prepared by immunoSEQ multiplex PCR; TCRdb keeps only in-frame clonotypes and omits some of them. The table lists 40,000 to 60,000 clones, under 90% of them singletons. These data come from a study of blood T cell repertoires in COVID-19. Study at large: Donors in the United States, Italy and Spain gave samples during acute or convalescent COVID-19. Sources were T cells, B-cell-depleted T cells, or PBMCs; the material itself was cDNA or gDNA.

This sequence originates from a woman in her sixties with acute or convalescent COVID-19. V usage is TRBV6-4 and J usage is TRBJ1-3, with D maybe TRBD1 (6 bases). The specimen sequenced was peripheral blood. CDR3 in DNA: TGTGCCAGCACCAAACGGGACACCTACTCTGGAAACACCATATATTTT. It encodes CASTKRDTYSGNTIYF.